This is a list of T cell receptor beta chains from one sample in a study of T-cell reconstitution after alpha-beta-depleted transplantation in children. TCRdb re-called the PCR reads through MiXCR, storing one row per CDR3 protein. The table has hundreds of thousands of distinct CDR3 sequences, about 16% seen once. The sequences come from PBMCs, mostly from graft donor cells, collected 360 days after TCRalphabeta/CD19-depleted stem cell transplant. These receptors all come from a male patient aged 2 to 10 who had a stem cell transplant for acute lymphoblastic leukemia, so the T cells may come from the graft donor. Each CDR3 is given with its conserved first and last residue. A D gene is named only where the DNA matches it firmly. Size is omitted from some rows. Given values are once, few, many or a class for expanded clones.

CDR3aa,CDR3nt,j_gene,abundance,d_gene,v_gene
CASSQDLSPNEQFF,TGCGCCAGCAGCCAAGATCTATCCCCCAATGAGCAGTTCTTC,TRBJ2-1,many,-,TRBV4-3
CAISDVVEQYF,TGTGCCATCAGTGATGTGGTCGAGCAGTACTTC,TRBJ2-7,few,-,TRBV10-3
CASSSSGRKPYEQYF,TGTGCCAGCAGTTCCAGCGGGAGGAAACCCTACGAGCAGTACTTC,TRBJ2-7,-,TRBD2,TRBV12-3/TRBV12-4
CASSHPAGHTEAFF,TGCGCCAGCAGCCACCCGGCAGGTCACACTGAAGCTTTCTTT,TRBJ1-1,-,-,TRBV4-1
CASSAEPGRPDTQYF,TGTGCCAGCAGCGCGGAACCGGGAAGGCCAGATACGCAGTATTTT,TRBJ2-3,few,-,TRBV9
CASSFYPGQGGKETQYF,TGTGCCAGCAGCTTTTACCCTGGACAGGGCGGTAAAGAGACCCAGTACTTC,TRBJ2-5,-,TRBD1,TRBV7-2
CASSALDRRNGYTF,TGCGCCAGCAGCGCCCTCGACAGAAGAAATGGCTACACCTTC,TRBJ1-2,few,-,TRBV5-1
CAYGRNSGNTIYF,TGTGCCTATGGACGGAACTCTGGAAACACCATATATTTT,TRBJ1-3,-,-,TRBV12-3/TRBV12-4
CSARVGERGTDTQYF,TGCAGTGCTAGAGTGGGGGAGAGGGGCACAGATACGCAGTATTTT,TRBJ2-3,few,-,TRBV20-1
CAISAEPSYEQYF,TGTGCCATCAGTGCCGAACCCTCCTACGAGCAGTACTTC,TRBJ2-7,few,-,TRBV10-3
CASSFVPTWYLGEQYF,TGTGCCAGCAGTTTTGTCCCGACTTGGTACCTAGGCGAGCAGTACTTC,TRBJ2-7,-,-,TRBV12-3/TRBV12-4
CASSQDQGGLLLFF,TGTGCCAGCAGCCAAGACCAAGGGGGACTCCTCCTGTTCTTC,TRBJ2-1,-,-,TRBV4-2
CSTSRAGELFF,TGCAGCACTAGTCGGGCCGGGGAGCTGTTTTTT,TRBJ2-2,-,-,TRBV29-1
CASSVALTTGVPSQETQYF,TGTGCCAGCAGCGTAGCACTTACTACAGGGGTCCCCTCCCAAGAGACCCAGTACTTC,TRBJ2-5,-,TRBD1,TRBV9
CASSLSFNPKNIQYF,TGTGCCAGCAGTTTATCCTTCAACCCAAAAAACATTCAGTACTTC,TRBJ2-4,many,-,TRBV28
CASRDSGRAWEQFF,TGTGCCAGCAGGGATAGCGGGAGGGCATGGGAGCAGTTCTTC,TRBJ2-1,few,TRBD2,TRBV6-2/TRBV6-3
CSVGGYTF,TGCAGCGTTGGTGGCTACACCTTC,TRBJ1-2,-,-,TRBV29-1
CASSTRTTSGYTDTQYF,TGTGCCAGCAGTACCCGGACGACTAGCGGATACACAGATACGCAGTATTTT,TRBJ2-3,few,TRBD2,TRBV6-1
CASSPRIPRDGRGGEQFF,TGTGCCAGCTCACCACGAATCCCGCGTGACGGGAGGGGGGGTGAGCAGTTCTTC,TRBJ2-1,few,TRBD2,TRBV18
CASSVSGRNEQFF,TGTGCCAGCAGCGTAAGTGGGCGGAATGAGCAGTTCTTC,TRBJ2-1,few,-,TRBV9
CSAATGPQETQYF,TGCAGTGCAGCGACAGGGCCCCAAGAGACCCAGTACTTC,TRBJ2-5,few,TRBD1,TRBV20-1
CASTPDSGGYNEQFF,TGTGCCAGCACCCCAGACAGTGGGGGTTACAATGAGCAGTTCTTC,TRBJ2-1,many,-,TRBV12-3/TRBV12-4
CASSPTSGFGELFF,TGTGCCAGCAGCCCCACTAGCGGGTTCGGGGAGCTGTTTTTT,TRBJ2-2,-,TRBD2,TRBV7-9
CSASSTLEAFF,TGCAGTGCTAGTTCCACTCTTGAAGCTTTCTTT,TRBJ1-1,-,-,TRBV20-1
CASSFRGTSAGELFF,TGTGCCAGCAGTTTCCGGGGGACTAGCGCCGGGGAGCTGTTTTTT,TRBJ2-2,few,TRBD2,TRBV28
CASSQDRTQGLNQPQHF,TGCGCCAGCAGCCAAGATCGGACGCAGGGATTAAATCAGCCCCAGCATTTT,TRBJ1-5,few,-,TRBV4-3
CASSLGGLAGSQGKNSYEQYF,TGCGCCAGCAGCCTTGGAGGGCTAGCGGGCTCCCAGGGCAAGAACAGCTACGAGCAGTACTTC,TRBJ2-7,many,TRBD2,TRBV4-1
CASSASYEQFF,TGTGCCAGCAGTGCAAGTTATGAGCAGTTCTTC,TRBJ2-1,many,-,TRBV2
CSVRDPGRTYEQYF,TGCAGCGTTCGGGACCCCGGCAGAACCTACGAGCAGTACTTC,TRBJ2-7,few,-,TRBV29-1
CSALHPLGLPHNEQFF,TGCAGTGCCTTACACCCCCTGGGACTGCCTCACAATGAGCAGTTCTTC,TRBJ2-1,many,-,TRBV20-1
CSSMDGYEQYF,TGCAGCTCCATGGACGGGTACGAGCAGTACTTC,TRBJ2-7,-,-,TRBV29-1
CASSQRQGVNYEQYF,TGCGCCAGCAGCCAACGACAGGGGGTAAACTACGAGCAGTACTTC,TRBJ2-7,many,TRBD1,TRBV4-3
CATSRDSGLKNEKLFF,TGTGCCACCAGCAGAGACTCGGGACTGAAGAATGAAAAACTGTTTTTT,TRBJ1-4,-,-,TRBV15
CAISEGQLLFSGNTIYF,TGTGCCATCAGTGAAGGCCAGTTACTCTTCTCTGGAAACACCATATATTTT,TRBJ1-3,-,-,TRBV10-3
CASSLTHSYEQYF,TGTGCCAGCAGCTTAACTCACTCCTACGAGCAGTACTTC,TRBJ2-7,many,-,TRBV7-9
CASGQGWNEQFF,TGTGCCAGCGGCCAAGGGTGGAATGAGCAGTTCTTC,TRBJ2-1,few,-,TRBV28
CASSQDRTSADTQYF,TGCGCCAGCAGCCAAGATCGCACTAGCGCAGATACGCAGTATTTT,TRBJ2-3,-,TRBD2,TRBV4-3
CASSQDPQFPLYGYTF,TGCGCCAGCAGCCAAGATCCCCAGTTCCCCCTCTATGGCTACACCTTC,TRBJ1-2,-,-,TRBV4-3
CASSQVVRETQYF,TGTGCCAGCAGCCAAGTGGTACGGGAGACCCAGTACTTC,TRBJ2-5,-,-,TRBV4-2
CSARESSSYNSPLHF,TGCAGTGCTAGAGAGTCGAGCTCCTATAATTCACCCCTCCACTTT,TRBJ1-6,-,-,TRBV20-1
CASSQVSYSAGGNEQFF,TGCGCCAGCAGCCAAGTTTCCTACTCGGCTGGGGGGAATGAGCAGTTCTTC,TRBJ2-1,-,-,TRBV4-1
CASSPAGGPYEQYF,TGTGCCAGCAGCCCAGCTGGAGGGCCTTACGAGCAGTACTTC,TRBJ2-7,-,-,TRBV28
CASSSILRQGGYTF,TGTGCCAGCAGTTCCATCCTTAGACAGGGGGGCTACACCTTC,TRBJ1-2,-,TRBD1,TRBV6-5
CASSPPGHTGELFF,TGTGCCAGCAGCCCCCCAGGGCACACCGGGGAGCTGTTTTTT,TRBJ2-2,-,-,TRBV7-9
CSVAGGGVSGNTIYF,TGCAGCGTTGCAGGTGGAGGGGTCTCTGGAAACACCATATATTTT,TRBJ1-3,few,-,TRBV29-1